The 24 T cell receptor beta chains reported below all come from one sample, sequenced in a study of blood T cell repertoires in COVID-19. Profiled with immunoSEQ multiplex PCR; TCRdb holds only in-frame clones, not every one. The table has tens of thousands of clones, 60% to 80% seen once. The sample comprised peripheral blood. The receptors were sampled from a woman aged 50 to 65 with acute or convalescent COVID-19.

V and J are TRBV5-1 and TRBJ1-2; D is unresolved. This CDR3 has 14 residues. Looked up from germline, CDR1 is SGHRS and CDR2 is YFSETQ. V gave up 1 base and J gave up 6 bases, with 13 bases separating them. The CDR3 DNA reads TGCGCCAGCAGCTTGTTTGGGCACCCGGATGGCTACACCTTC. This translates into CASSLFGHPDGYTF.

This chain links TRBV13 with TRBJ1-1; TRBD1 is a possible D gene (5 bases). Per germline, CDR1 PRHDT and CDR2 FYEKMQ (reference sequence). V was shortened by 5 bases and J by 1 base, with 8 bases between the two germline ends. The CDR3 contains 13 residues. CDR3 nucleotides: TGTGCCAGCAGCCACGGACAGAACACTGAAGCTTTCTTT. This encodes CASSHGQNTEAFF. Based on the CDR3 plus reference TRBV13 and TRBJ1-1, the full variable domain is AAGVIQSPRHLIKEKRETATLKCYPIPRHDTVYWYQQGPGQDPQFLISFYEKMQSDKGSIPDRFSAQQFSDYHSELNMSSLELGDSALYFCASSHGQNTEAFFGQGTRLTVV.

This clone was observed a handful of times. This rearrangement joins TRBV12-3 or TRBV12-4 to TRBJ1-5; no clear D. V lost 5 bases, J lost 5 bases, and 10 bases lay in between. CDR3 size: 13 residues. The CDR3 spells CASSPAGDQPQHF. As DNA, the CDR3 is TGTGCCAGCAGTCCGGCAGGTGATCAGCCCCAGCATTTT.

The gene calls are TRBV11-2 and TRBJ2-5, with 8 bases matching TRBD2. Germline V lookup: CDR1 SGHAT, CDR2 FQNNGV. The CDR3 spans 15 residues. With 0 bases clipped from V and 5 bases from J, the junction kept 5 bases outside the gene matches. CDR3: CASSLDGQRGETQYF. The CDR3 DNA sequence: TGTGCCAGCAGCTTAGATGGCCAGCGGGGGGAGACCCAGTACTTC.

The chain employs TRBV30 and TRBJ1-1; no firm D call. Trimming cost V 8 bases and J 1 base, with 17 bases left between them. In germline, CDR1 is GTSNPN, CDR2 SVGIG (reference sequence). This CDR3 is built from 14 residues. CDR3 residues: CARDQWAPNTEAFF. CDR3 in DNA: TGTGCCCGCGACCAATGGGCCCCGAACACTGAAGCTTTCTTT.

The chain couples TRBV27 to TRBJ2-1; D is unresolved. This CDR3 is built from 14 residues. Trimming stripped 0 bases from V and 0 bases from J, with 3 bases between. The germline V gene has CDR1 MNHEY and CDR2 SMNVEV (reference sequence). CDR3 nucleotides: TGTGCCAGCAGTTTATCCGGCTCCTACAATGAGCAGTTCTTC. Translation: CASSLSGSYNEQFF.

This chain uses TRBV12-3 or TRBV12-4 with TRBJ1-3; weak D call: TRBD1 (5 bases). The CDR3 is made up of 13 amino acids. Trimming cost V 6 bases and J 3 bases, with 9 bases left between them. In nucleotides, the CDR3 is TGTGCCAGCAGGGGGACTCTTGGAAACACCATATATTTT. Amino acids: CASRGTLGNTIYF.

J is TRBJ1-3 and V is TRBV7-9; weak D call: TRBD1 (6 bases). Germline V gives CDR1 SEHNR, CDR2 FQNEAQ (reference sequence). Deletions cut 3 bases from V and 0 bases from J, with 12 bases between. This CDR3 comprises 16 residues. Written as DNA, the CDR3 is TGTGCCAGCAGCTTGGACAGTCCTGGCTCTGGAAACACCATATATTTT. This sequence encodes CASSLDSPGSGNTIYF.

This chain links TRBV29-1 with TRBJ1-6; D uncertain. Germline V CDR1 and CDR2: SQVTM, ANQGSEA. CDR3 length: 13 amino acids. The germline V and J ends were trimmed by 6 bases and 5 bases, with 11 bases remaining between them. CDR3 DNA sequence: TGCAGCGTCGCGTCCGGGGATAATTCACCCCTCCACTTT. It specifies CSVASGDNSPLHF.

The J gene is TRBJ1-1, the V gene TRBV5-1, with no clear D. There are 13 residues in the CDR3. The germline V gene encodes CDR1 SGHRS and CDR2 YFSETQ. Trimming shortened V by 1 base and J by 4 bases, and 8 bases separated the two germline ends. The CDR3 DNA reads TGCGCCAGCAGCTTGTGGGAGAGCACTGAAGCTTTCTTT. It translates to CASSLWESTEAFF.

This chain uses TRBV19 with TRBJ1-2; D is perhaps TRBD1 (5 bases). This CDR3 has 14 residues. The V and J ends lost 5 bases and 7 bases respectively, with 17 bases between them. CDR1 is LNHDA, CDR2 SQIVND, per germline (reference sequence). The CDR3 protein is CASSPPTPGFGYTF. Here the CDR3 DNA reads TGTGCCAGTAGTCCTCCCACCCCAGGGTTTGGCTACACCTTC. Full variable domain (rest looked up from reference TRBV19 and TRBJ1-2): DGGITQSPKYLFRKEGQNVTLSCEQNLNHDAMYWYRQDPGQGLRLIYYSQIVNDFQKGDIAEGYSVSREKKESFPLTVTSAQKNPTAFYLCASSPPTPGFGYTFGSGTRLTVV.

In DNA, the CDR3 is TGTGCCACCAGTGACCCTACAGGGGGCCTCTACAATGAGCAGTTCTTC. The encoded protein is CATSDPTGGLYNEQFF. V usage is TRBV24-1 and J usage is TRBJ2-1, with TRBD1 matching over 9 bases. This CDR3 has 16 amino acids. V dropped 4 bases and J dropped 3; count of bases not matched to a gene: 6. The germline CDR1 and CDR2 sequences are KGHDR and SFDVKD.

In this sample, this clone turned up a few times. The rearrangement uses TRBV6-4 and TRBJ1-1, with D perhaps matching TRBD1 (6 bases). The germline V and J ends were trimmed by 3 bases and 6 bases, with 11 bases remaining between them. Germline CDR1 and CDR2: MRHNA and SNTAGT. The CDR3 loop spans 13 amino acids. The CDR3 sequence is CASSEQGKSEAFF. CDR3 bases: TGTGCCAGCAGTGAACAGGGCAAGTCTGAAGCTTTCTTT.

This clone was observed once. The CDR3 DNA reads as TGTGCCAGCAGTCGACAGCGGGTAAGCTCCTACGAGCAGTACTTC. The encoded protein is CASSRQRVSSYEQYF. The rearrangement uses TRBV6-2 or TRBV6-3 and TRBJ2-7, with a tentative D call TRBD2 (6 bases). Trimming removed 5 bases from V and 0 bases from J, with 14 bases in between. This CDR3 contains 15 residues. Germline V CDR1 and CDR2: MNHEY, SVGEGT.

The DNA for the CDR3 is TGTGCCAGCACCATTCAGGGAAACTATGGCTACACCTTC. This translates into CASTIQGNYGYTF. The chain employs TRBV7-9 and TRBJ1-2, with D possibly TRBD1 on 5 matching bases. Looked up from germline, CDR1 is SEHNR and CDR2 is FQNEAQ (reference sequence). V was pared by 7 bases and J by 2 bases, with 11 bases between. The CDR3 sequence is 13 residues long.

This clone was observed once. The gene calls are TRBV10-3 and TRBJ1-6; D not resolved. The CDR3 has 15 residues. Trimming shortened V by 10 bases and J by 2 bases, and 15 bases separated the two germline ends. CDR1 and CDR2 (germline): ENHRY, SYGVKD. CDR3 amino acids: CATKTLIPYNSPLHF. In nucleotides, the CDR3 is TGTGCCACCAAGACACTTATCCCCTATAATTCACCCCTCCACTTT.

This chain connects TRBV18 to TRBJ1-5; 8 bases fit TRBD1. The CDR3 totals 16 residues. V was pared by 3 bases and J by 6 bases, with 10 bases of the junction left unmatched. Germline V gene data show CDR1 as KGHSH and CDR2 as LQKENI. The CDR3 region has the DNA TGTGCCAGCTCACCGATCGGCCAGGGGGCTATTCAGCCCCAGCATTTT. It is translated as CASSPIGQGAIQPQHF.

The rearrangement links TRBV4-1 to TRBJ1-1, with D unresolved. V dropped 0 bases and J dropped 4 bases, with 6 bases sitting between them. This CDR3 spans 13 amino acids. Germline V gene lookup returns CDR1 MGHRA and CDR2 YSYEKL. The CDR3 sequence: CASSQEVSTEAFF. CDR3 nucleotide sequence: TGCGCCAGCAGCCAAGAGGTGAGCACTGAAGCTTTCTTT.

V is TRBV6-5 and J is TRBJ2-3, with 8 bases matching TRBD1. The junction had 7 bases not matched to a gene; V was cut back by 6 bases and J by 5 bases. The CDR3 runs to 14 residues. Germline V gene data show CDR1 as MNHEY and CDR2 as SVGAGI. CDR3 in DNA: TGTGCCAGCAGGGCGACAGGGGTGGGAGATACGCAGTATTTT. Translation gives CASRATGVGDTQYF.

This sequence joins TRBV9 and TRBJ1-6; D not resolved. CDR1 SGDLS and CDR2 YYNGEE come from the germline V gene. The CDR3 totals 16 residues. The V gene lost 1 base and the J gene lost 8 bases, with 16 bases spanning the gap. This chain's CDR3 is CASSVMGDQRDSPLHF. In DNA, the CDR3 is TGTGCCAGCAGCGTAATGGGAGATCAACGGGATTCACCCCTCCACTTT. Combining the CDR3 with reference TRBV9 and TRBJ1-6 gives the whole variable domain DSGVTQTPKHLITATGQRVTLRCSPRSGDLSVYWYQQSLDQGLQFLIQYYNGEERAKGNILERFSAQQFPDLHSELNLSSLELGDSALYFCASSVMGDQRDSPLHFGNGTRLTVT.

CDR3 in DNA: TGTGCTAGTGGTCCGGCGACAGGGGATGGCTACACCTTC. It is translated as CASGPATGDGYTF. V is TRBV12-5 and J is TRBJ1-2; 8 bases agree with TRBD1. The CDR3 is 13 residues long. V lost 5 bases, J lost 6 bases, and 5 bases stayed unmatched. Germline V gives CDR1 LGHNT, CDR2 FRNRAP.

The chain joins TRBV9 to TRBJ2-2, with TRBD1 identical over 7 bases. CDR1 and CDR2 (germline): SGDLS, YYNGEE. The CDR3 has 15 residues. Trimming removed 3 bases from V and 1 base from J; junction bases left unmatched: 3. The chain's CDR3 is CASSEGQMNTGELFF. DNA for the CDR3: TGTGCCAGCAGCGAGGGACAGATGAACACCGGGGAGCTGTTTTTT.

V usage is TRBV7-9 and J usage is TRBJ2-2; D call uncertain. Trimming left V 8 bases short and J 0 bases short, with 7 bases between. The CDR3 consists of 13 residues. Germline values: CDR1 SEHNR, CDR2 FQNEAQ (reference sequence). CDR3 in amino acids: CASAPANTGELFF. CDR3 nucleotide sequence: TGTGCCAGCGCCCCGGCGAACACCGGGGAGCTGTTTTTT.

This chain uses TRBV10-3 with TRBJ2-2; 8 bases are a match to TRBD2. Losses at the gene ends were 6 bases for V and 1 base for J; bases not matched to a gene: 7. The CDR3 length is 16 residues. CDR1 is ENHRY and CDR2 is SYGVKD in the germline V gene. The DNA for the CDR3 is TGTGCCATCAGGGCGGAAGCGGGGGAGAACACCGGGGAGCTGTTTTTT. It codes for CAIRAEAGENTGELFF.